The present entry profiles one T cell receptor (beta chain) with its context. Its antigen is currently not known. The record has no base qualities; no much larger clone is one base away. The data originate from a study of blood T cells in healthy people across ages (dated by TCRdb to about 2015). For context, the study as a whole: In model experiments, roughly one uniquely barcoded TCR beta cDNA molecule per two T cells was captured by template switching. Two additional independent replicas of 1 million unique cDNA reads from the same blood draw were analyzed for two donors (one aged 18 to 29 and one aged 80 or older). To avoid experimental bias, donors of different ages were distributed randomly across sequencing lanes. Age-related changes in TCR beta repertoire diversity were measured in the study by deep sequencing normalized with unique cDNA molecular identifiers. Four age groups were formed from the donors: young (average about 16 years), middle-aged (around 37), aged (around 68) and long-lived (more than 75). Points the paper makes about the study in general: The CMV infection status of donors was not known, potentially confounding age-related changes in expanded clonotypes. Estimates of total diversity based on one million sequenced T cells were considered lower bounds and underestimates. The percentage of naive T cells measured by flow cytometry correlated strongly with observed TCR beta diversity. The long-lived group showed more naive CD4+ T cells, fewer expanded clones and increased TCR diversity than the aged group, suggesting age selection. Conclusive comparison of naive and antigen-experienced compartments was prevented by the profiling of bulk unsorted PBMCs. As age increased, observed TCR beta diversity per million T cells dropped in a roughly linear way, and a significant reduction was already evident by age 40.

Systemically healthy Caucasian individuals from Russia, 35 to 50 in total and aged roughly 6 to 95 years, were included as donors. Each donor gave about 10 milliliters of peripheral blood, drawn into EDTA-treated Vacutainer tubes. Ficoll-Paque density-gradient centrifugation was used to isolate PBMCs, with at least 6 million per sample. Total RNA, at least 6 micrograms per sample, was extracted from PBMCs with Trizol reagent. The percentages of naive CD45RAhigh/CD27high T cells were determined by flow cytometry on a PBMC aliquot from every donor. Inclusive of the bounding cysteine and phenylalanine, the CDR3 is 15 residues long. Just the 45-base CDR3 DNA is kept, in frame starting at base 1. V gives up 1 base and J gives up 8 bases, and the segment between their germline ends measures 17 bases. CDR1 and CDR2 are drawn from the germline V gene (reference sequence): SEHNR, FQNEAQ. Libraries were built with 5' RACE. Sequenced on an Illumina HiSeq 2500. A second PCR of about 7 to 12 cycles was performed with a sample-barcoded 5' primer and a J-beta primer mix. Each TCR beta cDNA molecule received a unique molecular identifier from a template-switch 5' adaptor carrying 12 random nucleotides. Each sample yielded at least 2.5 million CDR3-containing paired-end reads. First-strand cDNA synthesis was performed from all RNA using the Mint cDNA synthesis kit, with priming by a TRBC-specific oligonucleotide. Following uracil-DNA glycosylase treatment, all cDNA underwent a first 18-cycle PCR with the universal primers M1SS and BC2_uni_R. The study's own analysis went as follows. Each sample was normalized by randomly selecting 1 million high-quality reads, each carrying a distinct molecular identifier. Reads with shared molecular identifiers were discarded instead of being binned into consensus sequences. MiTCR, with a Q25 quality threshold and the strictest error-elimination algorithm, was used for CDR3 identification, clonotype clustering and error correction. A nonparametric unseen species model with Euler transformation was used to estimate lower-bound total TCR beta diversity. TCRdb cleaned the public reads at Q25 with fastp, built clones with MiXCR and kept in-frame beta chains. Rows with one shared CDR3 protein collapse into an entry with the most common genes and DNA. These V and J calls are TCRdb output, not the study's own analysis. In all, the sample holds about 580,000 distinct CDR3 sequences, and less than 60% of those were seen once. The ten most abundant clones make up roughly 24% of the sample.

The receptor comes from an elderly man in good health. The chain is made from TRBV7-9 and TRBJ1-1; the D gene is not confidently resolved. What was sequenced was blood. CDR3 region: CASSLGSPGEWEAFF. The DNA sequence is as follows: TGTGCCAGCAGCTTAGGGAGCCCCGGGGAGTGGGAAGCTTTCTTT.